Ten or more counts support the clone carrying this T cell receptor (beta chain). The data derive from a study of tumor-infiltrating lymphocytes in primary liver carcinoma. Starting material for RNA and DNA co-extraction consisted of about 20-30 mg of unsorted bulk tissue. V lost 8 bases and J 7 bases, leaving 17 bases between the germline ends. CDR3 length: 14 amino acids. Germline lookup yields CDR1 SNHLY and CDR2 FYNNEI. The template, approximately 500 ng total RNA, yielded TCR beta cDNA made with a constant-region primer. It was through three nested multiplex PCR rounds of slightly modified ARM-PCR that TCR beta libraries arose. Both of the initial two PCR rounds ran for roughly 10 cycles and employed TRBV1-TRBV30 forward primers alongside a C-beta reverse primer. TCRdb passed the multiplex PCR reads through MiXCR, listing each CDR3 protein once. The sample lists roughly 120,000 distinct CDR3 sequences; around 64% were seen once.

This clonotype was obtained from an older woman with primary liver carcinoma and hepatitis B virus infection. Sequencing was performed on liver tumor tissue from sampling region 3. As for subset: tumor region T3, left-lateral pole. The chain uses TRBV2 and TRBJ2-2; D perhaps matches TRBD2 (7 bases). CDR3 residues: CASLNREGVGELFF. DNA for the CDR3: TGTGCCAGCTTGAACAGGGAGGGAGTCGGGGAGCTGTTTTTT.